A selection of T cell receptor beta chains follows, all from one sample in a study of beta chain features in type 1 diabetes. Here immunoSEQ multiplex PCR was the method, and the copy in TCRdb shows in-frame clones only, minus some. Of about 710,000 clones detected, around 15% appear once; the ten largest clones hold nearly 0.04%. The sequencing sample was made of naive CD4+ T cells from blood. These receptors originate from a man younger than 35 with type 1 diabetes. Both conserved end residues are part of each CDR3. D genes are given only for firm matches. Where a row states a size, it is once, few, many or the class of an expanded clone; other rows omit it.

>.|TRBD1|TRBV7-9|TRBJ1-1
TGTGCCAGCAGCAACCACGGGACAGGGAACACTGAAGCTTTCTTT
CASSNHGTGNTEAFF
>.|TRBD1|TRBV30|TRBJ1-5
TGTGCCTGGAGCCTAACACAGGGGAGGACTCAGCCCCAGCATTTT
CAWSLTQGRTQPQHF
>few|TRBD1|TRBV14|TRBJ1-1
TGTGCCAGCAGCCAAAGGGCCCTTGGGACAGGGCTAATGAACACTGAAGCTTTCTTT
CASSQRALGTGLMNTEAFF
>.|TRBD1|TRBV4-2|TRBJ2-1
TGTGCCAGCAGCCAAGGGCGGACAGGGACCTACAATGAGCAGTTCTTC
CASSQGRTGTYNEQFF
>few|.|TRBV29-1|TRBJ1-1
TGCAGCGTTGAACTAGCTAACACTGAAGCTTTCTTT
CSVELANTEAFF
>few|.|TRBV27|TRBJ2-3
TGTGCCAGCAGTTTATTTGAGGCAGATACGCAGTATTTT
CASSLFEADTQYF
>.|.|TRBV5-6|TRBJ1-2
TGTGCCAGCAGCTTGTATCGGGTTGGCTACACCTTC
CASSLYRVGYTF
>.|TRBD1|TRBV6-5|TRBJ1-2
TGTGCCAGCAGTTACCTCAGGACAGGGCGGTATGGCTACACCTTC
CASSYLRTGRYGYTF
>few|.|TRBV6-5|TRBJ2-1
TGTGCCAGCAGTTTAGGGGGGAGTCTAATTGATGAGCAGTTCTTC
CASSLGGSLIDEQFF
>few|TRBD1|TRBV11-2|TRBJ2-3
TGTGCCAGCAGTACGGGACAGGGGGACACAGATACGCAGTATTTT
CASSTGQGDTDTQYF
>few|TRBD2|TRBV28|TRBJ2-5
TGTGCCAGCAGTGAGGTTCGGCAGGGAGGGGAGACCCAGTACTTC
CASSEVRQGGETQYF
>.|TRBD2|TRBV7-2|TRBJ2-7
TGTGCCAGCAGCCGGGACATAGCGGGAACCTACGAGCAGTACTTC
CASSRDIAGTYEQYF
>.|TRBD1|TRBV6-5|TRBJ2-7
TGTGCCAGCACTGACTTCAGACAGGGGAAGGACGAGCAGTACTTC
CASTDFRQGKDEQYF
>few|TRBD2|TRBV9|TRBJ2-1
TGTGCCAGCAGCTCAGAGGGGGTAGCGGGGGCCCCTCCCCGACACAATGAGCAGTTCTTC
CASSSEGVAGAPPRHNEQFF
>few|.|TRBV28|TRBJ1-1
TGTGCCAGCAGTTTACAGGGGCCTATGAACACTGAAGCTTTCTTT
CASSLQGPMNTEAFF
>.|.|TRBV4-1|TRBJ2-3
TGCGCCAGCAGCCGGGGGATTGGAGATACGCAGTATTTT
CASSRGIGDTQYF
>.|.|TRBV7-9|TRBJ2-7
TGTGCCAGCAGCCGGGGGAGCTCCTACGAGCAGTACTTC
CASSRGSSYEQYF
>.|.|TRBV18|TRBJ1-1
TGTGCCAGCTCATCTCAATTGGAAGGAGGGTACACTGAAGCTTTCTTT
CASSSQLEGGYTEAFF
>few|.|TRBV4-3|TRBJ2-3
TGCGCCAGCAGCCAACCGGGACGGAACACAGATACGCAGTATTTT
CASSQPGRNTDTQYF
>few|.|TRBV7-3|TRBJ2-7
TGTGCCAGCAGCTTGACCAGCGGCGGCTCCTACGAGCAGTACTTC
CASSLTSGGSYEQYF
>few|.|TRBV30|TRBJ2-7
TGTGCCTGGAACAAGGCGGCAGGTACCTACGAGCAGTACTTC
CAWNKAAGTYEQYF
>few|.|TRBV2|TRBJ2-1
TGTGCCAGCAGTGCTTGGACAAGCAATGAGCAGTTCTTC
CASSAWTSNEQFF
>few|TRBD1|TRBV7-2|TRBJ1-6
TGTGCCAGCAGCTTAGAGGGGACAGGGCTTTCACCCCTCCACTTT
CASSLEGTGLSPLHF
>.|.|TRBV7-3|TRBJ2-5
TGTGCCAGCAGCTTACTGGGTGAGACCCAGTACTTC
CASSLLGETQYF
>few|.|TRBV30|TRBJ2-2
TGTGCCTGGAGAACACAGTCCACCGGGGAGCTGTTTTTT
CAWRTQSTGELFF
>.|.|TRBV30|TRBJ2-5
TGTGCCTGGACCAAGATGGAACAAGAGACCCAGTACTTC
CAWTKMEQETQYF
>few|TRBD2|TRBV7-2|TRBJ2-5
TGTGCCAGCAGCTTAGCGCGAGCGGGGGGACAAGAGACCCAGTACTTC
CASSLARAGGQETQYF
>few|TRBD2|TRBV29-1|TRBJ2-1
TGCAGCGCCCGCACTAGCGGGACCTACAATGAGCAGTTCTTC
CSARTSGTYNEQFF
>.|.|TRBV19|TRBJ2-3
TGTGCCAGTAGTATATGGGGCACAGATACGCAGTATTTT
CASSIWGTDTQYF
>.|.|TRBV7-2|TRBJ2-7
TGTGCCAGCAGCTTCCTGCATGGAGGGCCCTCCGAGCAGTACTTC
CASSFLHGGPSEQYF
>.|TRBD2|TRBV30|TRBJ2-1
TGTGCCTGGAGGTCACTAGCGGGAGAATCCTACAATGAGCAGTTCTTC
CAWRSLAGESYNEQFF
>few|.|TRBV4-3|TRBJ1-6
TGCGCCAGCAGCCAAGATCGGGAGGCAAATTCACCCCTCCACTTT
CASSQDREANSPLHF
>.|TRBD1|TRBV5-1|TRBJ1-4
TGCGCCAGCAGCTTGAAAGTATCCACAGGGGTTAATGAAAAACTGTTTTTT
CASSLKVSTGVNEKLFF
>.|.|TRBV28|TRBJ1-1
TGTGCCAGCACCGCCGGGGTGGGGAACACTGAAGCTTTCTTT
CASTAGVGNTEAFF
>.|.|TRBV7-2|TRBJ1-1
TGTGCCAGCAGCTCGGCTTCAACTGAAGCTTTCTTT
CASSSASTEAFF
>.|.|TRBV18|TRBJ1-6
TGTGCCAGCTCATCAGGCCCCTTAAGTAATTCACCCCTCCACTTT
CASSSGPLSNSPLHF
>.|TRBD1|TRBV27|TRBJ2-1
TGTGCCAGCAGTTGGGACAGGGGCTACAATGAGCAGTTCTTC
CASSWDRGYNEQFF
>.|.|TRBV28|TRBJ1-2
TGTGCCAGCAGTTTCTGGGGACTTAAAGACTACCTTGGCTACACCTTC
CASSFWGLKDYLGYTF
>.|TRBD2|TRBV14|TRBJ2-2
TGTGCCAGCAGCCCCGGGACTACTTACACCGGGGAGCTGTTTTTT
CASSPGTTYTGELFF
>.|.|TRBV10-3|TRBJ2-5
TGTGCCATCAGTGACAGAGTCCAAAGGGATTCCCAGTACTTC
CAISDRVQRDSQYF
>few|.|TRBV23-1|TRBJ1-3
TGCGCCAGCAGTCAACCCATCAGGGATAGCTCTGGAAACACCATATATTTT
CASSQPIRDSSGNTIYF
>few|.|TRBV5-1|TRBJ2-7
TGCGCCAGCAGCGGGAGTGGCTACGAGCAGTACTTC
CASSGSGYEQYF
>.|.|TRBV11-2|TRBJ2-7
TGTGCCAGCAGCTTACTCTCGGGGGTCTACGAGCAGTACTTC
CASSLLSGVYEQYF
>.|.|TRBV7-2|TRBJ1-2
TGTGCCAGCAGCTTAACAGGCTCAAACTATGGCTACACCTTC
CASSLTGSNYGYTF
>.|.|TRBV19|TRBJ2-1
TGTGCCAGTAGTATGATGCGGCATGAGCAGTTCTTC
CASSMMRHEQFF
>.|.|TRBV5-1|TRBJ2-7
TGCGCCAGCAGCTCGGCACGGGGGAGTTCCTACGAGCAGTACTTC
CASSSARGSSYEQYF
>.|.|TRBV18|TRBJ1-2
TGTGCCAGCTCACCCTTGGGGTGGACGGAGCTTAACCGTCTTGGTGGCTACACCTTC
CASSPLGWTELNRLGGYTF
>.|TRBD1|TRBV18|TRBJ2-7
TGTGCCAGCTCACCAACCTCGACAGGGTTTCGCTCCTACGAGCAGTACTTC
CASSPTSTGFRSYEQYF
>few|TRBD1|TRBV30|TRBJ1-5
TGTGCCTGGAGTTCCTCAGGGACAGGGTATCAGCCCCAGCATTTT
CAWSSSGTGYQPQHF
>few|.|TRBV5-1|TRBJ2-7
TGCGCCAGCAGCCCCCCTGGGGGAACCACCCATCTTGGATCTGAGCAGTACTTC
CASSPPGGTTHLGSEQYF
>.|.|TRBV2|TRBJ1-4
TGTGCCAGCAGTGATTTGGGGGGGAGTGAAAAACTGTTTTTT
CASSDLGGSEKLFF
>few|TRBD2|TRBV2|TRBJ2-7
TGTGCCAGCAGCGATAGCGGGATAGACCTACGTGGGAACTTC
CASSDSGIDLRGNF
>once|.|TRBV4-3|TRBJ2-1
TGCGCCAGCAGCCACGTCTCGACAGGGGACTACTACAATGAGCAGTTCTTC
CASSHVSTGDYYNEQFF